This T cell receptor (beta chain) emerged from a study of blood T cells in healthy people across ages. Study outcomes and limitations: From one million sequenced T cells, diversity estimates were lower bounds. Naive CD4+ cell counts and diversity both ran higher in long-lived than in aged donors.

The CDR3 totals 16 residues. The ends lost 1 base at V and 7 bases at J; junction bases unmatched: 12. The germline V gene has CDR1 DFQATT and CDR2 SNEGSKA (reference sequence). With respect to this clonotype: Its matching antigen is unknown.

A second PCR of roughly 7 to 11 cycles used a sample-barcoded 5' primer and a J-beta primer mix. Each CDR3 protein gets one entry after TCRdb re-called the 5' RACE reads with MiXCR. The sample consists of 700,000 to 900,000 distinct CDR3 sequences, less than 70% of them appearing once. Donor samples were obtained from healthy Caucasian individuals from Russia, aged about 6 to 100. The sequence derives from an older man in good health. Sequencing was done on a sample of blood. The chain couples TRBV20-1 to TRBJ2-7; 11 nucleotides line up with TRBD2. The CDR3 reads CSARGVAGGLYNEQYF. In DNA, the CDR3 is TGCAGTGCTAGAGGGGTAGCGGGAGGGCTCTACAATGAGCAGTACTTC.